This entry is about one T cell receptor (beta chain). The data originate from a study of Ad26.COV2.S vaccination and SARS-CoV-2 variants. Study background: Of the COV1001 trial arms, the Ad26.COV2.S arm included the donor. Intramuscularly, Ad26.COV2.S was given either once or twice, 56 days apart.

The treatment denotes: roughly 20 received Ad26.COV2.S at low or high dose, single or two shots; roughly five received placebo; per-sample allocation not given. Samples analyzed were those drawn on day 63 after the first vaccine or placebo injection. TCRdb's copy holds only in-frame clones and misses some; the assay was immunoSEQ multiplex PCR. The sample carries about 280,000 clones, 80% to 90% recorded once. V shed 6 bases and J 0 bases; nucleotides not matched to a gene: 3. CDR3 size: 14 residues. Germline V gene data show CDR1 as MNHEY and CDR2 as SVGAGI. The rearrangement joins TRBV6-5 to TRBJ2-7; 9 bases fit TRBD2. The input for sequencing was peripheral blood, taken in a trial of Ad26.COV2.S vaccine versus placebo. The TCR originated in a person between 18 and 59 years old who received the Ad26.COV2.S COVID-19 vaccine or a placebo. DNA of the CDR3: TGTGCCAGCAGGGCACTAGCGGGCTCCTACGAGCAGTACTTC. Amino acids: CASRALAGSYEQYF.